Below, 4 T cell receptor beta chains from the same sample are listed, as sequenced in a study of technical replicates of blood from a few donors. Sequencing used immunoSEQ multiplex PCR; TCRdb keeps in-frame clones, though not all of them. The sample gives some 83,000 clones, 85% to 95% of which show up once; about 0.41% is in the top ten. Sequences were obtained from T cells isolated from PBMCs. Receptors originate from a human donor in good health.

The chain uses TRBV25-1 and TRBJ2-2, with a weak D call TRBD1 (6 bases). This CDR3 comprises 14 residues. The germline CDR1 and CDR2 sequences are MGHDK and SYGVNS. Trimming took off 3 bases at V and 3 bases at J, with 8 bases between the two ends. The CDR3, as DNA: TGTGCCAGCAGTGACCACAGGGACACCGGGGAGCTGTTTTTT. Its translation is CASSDHRDTGELFF.

The rearrangement joins TRBV11-2 to TRBJ2-7, with a possible D match to TRBD1 (5 bases). V lost 0 bases, J lost 3 bases, and 6 bases lay in between. The length of the CDR3 is 13 residues. Germline CDR1 reads SGHAT; CDR2 reads FQNNGV. The CDR3 nucleotides read TGTGCCAGCAGCTTAGACAGGGACTACGAGCAGTACTTC. Residues: CASSLDRDYEQYF.

The genes are TRBV20-1 and TRBJ1-1; D remains unclear. Trimming stripped 5 bases from V and 11 bases from J, with 6 bases between. The CDR3 is made up of 8 amino acids. CDR1 and CDR2 from the germline V gene are DFQATT and SNEGSKA (reference sequence). The DNA of the CDR3 is TGCAGTGCTGAGGAGGCTTTCTTT. Translation: CSAEEAFF.

The chain combines TRBV11-2 with TRBJ2-3, with 7 bases that match TRBD2. The germline V gene encodes CDR1 SGHAT and CDR2 FQNNGV. The CDR3 consists of 14 residues. J was trimmed by 3 bases and V by 4 bases; bases with no gene match: 4. The CDR3 DNA reads TGTGCCAGCAGCTGGGGACTAAGGACAGATACGCAGTATTTT. As protein: CASSWGLRTDTQYF.